The 5 T cell receptor beta chains given below trace back to one sample, sequenced in a study. Treg sorting used a CD4+CD25+CD127-/low gate. TCRdb ran MiXCR on the 5' RACE reads and lists one entry per CDR3 protein. Found here are tens of thousands of distinct CDR3 sequences, around 20% of them singletons; the top ten hold about 3.8%. The sample taken for sequencing was Tregs sorted from blood. Every receptor here comes from a female donor with breast cancer.

This clonotype has more than one count but fewer than ten. The V gene is TRBV29-1, the J gene TRBJ1-2; possibly TRBD1 for D (5 bases). Germline V gene sequence: CDR1 SQVTM, CDR2 ANQGSEA. Trimming left V 0 bases short and J 6 bases short, with 8 bases between. The CDR3 runs 12 residues. CDR3 coding DNA: TGCAGCGTTGAAGAGGACACGGATGGCTACACCTTC. The encoded protein is CSVEEDTDGYTF.

In this sample, this clonotype turned up many times. The chain uses TRBV27 and TRBJ2-7; 9 nucleotides agree with TRBD1. CDR3 length: 15 amino acids. Germline CDR1 and CDR2: MNHEY and SMNVEV (reference sequence). J gave up 3 bases and V 4 bases, and 7 bases lay outside the gene matches. Here the CDR3 reads CASSYTGTGIYEQYF. Written as DNA, the CDR3 is TGTGCCAGCAGTTATACCGGGACAGGGATCTACGAGCAGTACTTC.

The chain is built from TRBV12-3 or TRBV12-4 and TRBJ1-2; D is perhaps TRBD1 (6 bases). This CDR3 has 12 amino acids. With 5 bases removed from V and 7 bases from J, the gap between germline ends came to 11 bases. Here the CDR3 DNA reads TGTGCCAGCAGTGAAGGGGGTTTTGGCTACACCTTC. As protein: CASSEGGFGYTF.

A few counts support this clonotype. The gene calls are TRBV7-8 and TRBJ2-7, with D perhaps being TRBD1 or TRBD2 (5 bases each). Trimming removed 5 bases from V and 2 bases from J, with 16 bases in between. The CDR3 spans 15 residues. CDR1 SGHVS and CDR2 FQNEAQ come from the germline V gene. Written as DNA, the CDR3 is TGTGCCAGCAGCACAAACCGGGACGGGGCCTACGAGCAGTACTTC. Residues: CASSTNRDGAYEQYF.

As concerns this clonotype: A read error may explain this, as a much larger clone is one base away. This chain links TRBV11-1 with TRBJ2-7; D assignment may be TRBD1 or TRBD2 (5 bases each). V shed 0 bases and J shed 3 bases, with 9 bases lying between them. Looked up from germline, CDR1 is SGHAT and CDR2 is FQDESV (reference sequence). CDR3 length equals 14 residues. In DNA form, the CDR3 reads TGTGCCAGCAGCTTAGCCGGGGCCTTCTACGAGCAGTACTTC. Translated: CASSLAGAFYEQYF.